These T cell receptor beta chains were read from a single sample in a study of control samples from healthy donors and cancer patients. This table comes from immunoSEQ multiplex PCR, and its TCRdb copy is limited to in-frame clones, with some not included. This table has around 13,000 clones, approximately 80% appearing once. Sequencing was performed on formalin-fixed, paraffin-embedded tissue. Receptor source: a male donor with melanoma. Each CDR3 is given with its conserved first and last residue. Fields, in order: clone size, D gene, V gene, J gene, CDR3 protein, CDR3 DNA. The D gene is left open where the match is weak. Clone size is not always given. Where it is, it says once, few, many or a class for expanded clones.

clone size: NA
D gene: NA
V gene: TRBV6-5
J gene: TRBJ2-5
CDR3 protein: CASRLQNQETQYF
CDR3 DNA: TGTGCCAGCAGATTACAGAACCAAGAGACCCAGTACTTC

clone size: NA
D gene: TRBD1
V gene: TRBV6-5
J gene: TRBJ1-1
CDR3 protein: CASSYGGGWNTEAFF
CDR3 DNA: TGTGCCAGCAGTTATGGAGGGGGCTGGAACACTGAAGCTTTCTTT

clone size: NA
D gene: TRBD2
V gene: TRBV9
J gene: TRBJ2-3
CDR3 protein: CASSPPHGGGTDTQYF
CDR3 DNA: TGTGCCAGCAGCCCCCCCCACGGGGGGGGCACAGATACGCAGTATTTT

clone size: NA
D gene: NA
V gene: TRBV19
J gene: TRBJ1-1
CDR3 protein: CASSKIEGLTEAFF
CDR3 DNA: TGTGCCAGTAGTAAAATAGAGGGTTTGACTGAAGCTTTCTTT

clone size: NA
D gene: NA
V gene: TRBV30
J gene: TRBJ1-2
CDR3 protein: CAWSVGGASANYGYTF
CDR3 DNA: TGTGCCTGGAGTGTAGGTGGGGCCTCCGCTAACTATGGCTACACCTTC

clone size: NA
D gene: NA
V gene: TRBV4-3
J gene: TRBJ1-3
CDR3 protein: CASSQAINRAGNTIYF
CDR3 DNA: TGCGCCAGCAGCCAAGCGATTAACCGGGCGGGAAACACCATATATTTT

clone size: NA
D gene: NA
V gene: TRBV10-1
J gene: TRBJ1-1
CDR3 protein: CASRVLIRGHTEAFF
CDR3 DNA: TGCGCCAGCAGAGTGTTGATCCGGGGGCACACTGAAGCTTTCTTT

clone size: NA
D gene: TRBD2
V gene: TRBV11-3
J gene: TRBJ2-2
CDR3 protein: CASTRNGGGGELFF
CDR3 DNA: TGTGCCAGCACACGAAACGGGGGGGGCGGGGAGCTGTTTTTT

clone size: once
D gene: TRBD1
V gene: TRBV7-2
J gene: TRBJ1-5
CDR3 protein: CASSLEGRGHGSNQPQHF
CDR3 DNA: TGTGCCAGCAGCTTAGAGGGCAGGGGGCATGGTAGCAATCAGCCCCAGCATTTT

clone size: few
D gene: NA
V gene: TRBV11-2
J gene: TRBJ1-1
CDR3 protein: CASSLTLVARGNTEAFF
CDR3 DNA: TGTGCCAGCAGCTTGACCTTGGTGGCCAGGGGAAACACTGAAGCTTTCTTT

clone size: NA
D gene: TRBD2
V gene: TRBV5-1
J gene: TRBJ2-1
CDR3 protein: CASSVAGGPLDEQFF
CDR3 DNA: TGCGCCAGCAGCGTGGCGGGGGGCCCCCTCGATGAGCAGTTCTTC

clone size: NA
D gene: NA
V gene: TRBV28
J gene: TRBJ2-3
CDR3 protein: CASSLARDTQYF
CDR3 DNA: TGTGCCAGCAGTTTGGCCAGGGATACGCAGTATTTT

clone size: NA
D gene: NA
V gene: TRBV2
J gene: TRBJ1-1
CDR3 protein: CASGEQNTEAFF
CDR3 DNA: TGTGCCAGCGGGGAGCAGAACACTGAAGCTTTCTTT

clone size: NA
D gene: NA
V gene: TRBV7-2
J gene: TRBJ1-2
CDR3 protein: CASSPPQGFHGYTF
CDR3 DNA: TGTGCCAGCAGCCCTCCACAGGGCTTCCATGGCTACACCTTC

clone size: NA
D gene: TRBD1
V gene: TRBV27
J gene: TRBJ1-2
CDR3 protein: CASSWGRGSDYGYTF
CDR3 DNA: TGTGCCAGCAGTTGGGGCAGGGGGAGCGACTATGGCTACACCTTC

clone size: NA
D gene: NA
V gene: TRBV11-1
J gene: TRBJ1-1
CDR3 protein: CASSFSNTEAFF
CDR3 DNA: TGTGCCAGCAGCTTCAGCAACACTGAAGCTTTCTTT

clone size: NA
D gene: TRBD2
V gene: TRBV7-2
J gene: TRBJ2-5
CDR3 protein: CASSLVQGRAIRETQYF
CDR3 DNA: TGTGCCAGCAGCTTAGTACAAGGGAGGGCGATCCGGGAGACCCAGTACTTC

clone size: once
D gene: TRBD1
V gene: TRBV7-6
J gene: TRBJ2-3
CDR3 protein: CASSLQGAITDTQYF
CDR3 DNA: TGTGCCAGCAGCCTCCAGGGGGCTATAACAGATACGCAGTATTTT

clone size: NA
D gene: TRBD2
V gene: TRBV4-1
J gene: TRBJ2-1
CDR3 protein: CASSQAPGLAGTGQFF
CDR3 DNA: TGCGCCAGCAGCCAAGCCCCAGGACTAGCGGGGACTGGGCAGTTCTTC

clone size: NA
D gene: NA
V gene: TRBV6-5
J gene: TRBJ1-1
CDR3 protein: CASSYEGNTEAFF
CDR3 DNA: TGTGCCAGCAGTTACGAGGGGAACACTGAAGCTTTCTTT

clone size: NA
D gene: TRBD1
V gene: TRBV12-3/TRBV12-4
J gene: TRBJ2-7
CDR3 protein: CASSLRGRGEQYF
CDR3 DNA: TGTGCCAGCAGCTTGAGGGGGCGAGGGGAGCAGTACTTC

clone size: NA
D gene: TRBD1
V gene: TRBV7-2
J gene: TRBJ2-5
CDR3 protein: CASSSGQGKETQYF
CDR3 DNA: TGTGCCAGCAGCTCGGGACAGGGAAAAGAGACCCAGTACTTC

clone size: few
D gene: NA
V gene: TRBV11-2
J gene: TRBJ2-7
CDR3 protein: CASAMGPSSYEQYF
CDR3 DNA: TGTGCCAGCGCCATGGGACCTTCCTCCTACGAGCAGTACTTC

clone size: NA
D gene: NA
V gene: TRBV5-6
J gene: TRBJ1-6
CDR3 protein: CASSSGWDPDSPLHF
CDR3 DNA: TGTGCCAGCAGCTCCGGTTGGGACCCCGATTCACCCCTCCACTTT

clone size: NA
D gene: NA
V gene: TRBV7-9
J gene: TRBJ1-1
CDR3 protein: CASSLLVRSSEAFF
CDR3 DNA: TGTGCCAGCAGCTTATTAGTCCGCTCCTCTGAAGCTTTCTTT

clone size: few
D gene: NA
V gene: TRBV5-4
J gene: TRBJ2-4
CDR3 protein: CASIDVGNIQYF
CDR3 DNA: TGTGCCAGCATCGACGTGGGGAACATTCAGTACTTC

clone size: NA
D gene: NA
V gene: TRBV7-9
J gene: TRBJ2-2
CDR3 protein: CASSLEDRPNTGELFF
CDR3 DNA: TGTGCCAGCAGCTTAGAGGACAGACCGAACACCGGGGAGCTGTTTTTT

clone size: NA
D gene: NA
V gene: TRBV7-7
J gene: TRBJ1-3
CDR3 protein: CASSPSISSGNTIYF
CDR3 DNA: TGTGCCAGCAGCCCGTCGATCTCCTCTGGAAACACCATATATTTT